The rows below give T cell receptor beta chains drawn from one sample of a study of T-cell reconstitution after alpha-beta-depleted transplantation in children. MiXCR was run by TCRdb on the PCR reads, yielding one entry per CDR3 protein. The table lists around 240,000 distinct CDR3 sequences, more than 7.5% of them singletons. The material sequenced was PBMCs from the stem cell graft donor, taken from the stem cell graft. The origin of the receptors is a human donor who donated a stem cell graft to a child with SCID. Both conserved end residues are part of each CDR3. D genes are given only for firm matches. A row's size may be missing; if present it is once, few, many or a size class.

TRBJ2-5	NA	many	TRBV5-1	CASSLRIGGREETQYF	TGCGCCAGCAGCTTGCGTATAGGGGGGCGAGAGGAGACCCAGTACTTC
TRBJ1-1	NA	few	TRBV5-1	CASSSLNWGDADTEAFF	TGCGCCAGCAGCTCATTGAACTGGGGGGATGCGGACACTGAAGCTTTCTTT
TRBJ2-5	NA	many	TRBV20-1	CSARGRPDRRETQYF	TGCAGTGCTAGAGGCCGCCCAGACAGGCGAGAGACCCAGTACTTC
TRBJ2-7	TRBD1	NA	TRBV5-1	CASSLPGTGVNEQYF	TGCGCCAGCAGCTTGCCGGGAACAGGGGTTAACGAGCAGTACTTC
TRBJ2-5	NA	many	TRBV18	CASSPGQQETQYF	TGTGCCAGCTCACCAGGACAGCAAGAGACCCAGTACTTC
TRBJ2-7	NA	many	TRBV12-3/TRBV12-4	CASSNLDGSYEQYF	TGTGCCAGCTCGAACCTCGATGGCTCCTACGAGCAGTACTTC
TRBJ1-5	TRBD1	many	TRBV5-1	CASSLGDSDLNQPQHF	TGCGCCAGCAGCTTGGGGGACAGCGACCTTAATCAGCCCCAGCATTTT
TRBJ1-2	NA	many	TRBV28	CASSLVERGGGYTF	TGTGCCAGCAGTTTGGTGGAGCGGGGAGGTGGCTACACCTTC
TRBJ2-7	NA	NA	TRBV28	CASIHRDLGRWEQYF	TGTGCCAGCATTCACAGGGACCTGGGGCGTTGGGAGCAGTACTTC
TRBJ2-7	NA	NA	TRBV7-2	CASSLIGLRYEQYF	TGTGCCAGCAGCTTAATAGGTCTTCGCTACGAGCAGTACTTC
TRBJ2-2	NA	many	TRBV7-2	CASSPRGGRYTGELFF	TGTGCCAGCAGCCCTAGGGGGGGGAGGTACACCGGGGAGCTGTTTTTT
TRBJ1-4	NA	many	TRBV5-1	CASSTRGPGGEKLFF	TGCGCCAGCAGCACCCGGGGACCCGGGGGGGAAAAACTGTTTTTT
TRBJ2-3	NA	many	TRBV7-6	CASSLVRTDTQYF	TGTGCCAGCAGCTTAGTCCGCACAGATACGCAGTATTTT
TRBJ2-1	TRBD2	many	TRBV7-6	CASSSAARLAGIDANEQFF	TGTGCCAGCAGCTCGGCGGCAAGACTAGCGGGGATCGACGCGAATGAGCAGTTCTTC
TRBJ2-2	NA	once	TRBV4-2	CASSLKTGTGTGELFF	TGTGCCAGCAGCCTGAAAACCGGGACGGGAACCGGGGAGCTGTTTTTT
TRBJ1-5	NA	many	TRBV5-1	CASSLGDLNQPQHF	TGCGCCAGCAGCTTGGGGGACCTCAATCAGCCCCAGCATTTT
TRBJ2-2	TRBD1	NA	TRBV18	CASSPRMDRGTGELFF	TGTGCCAGCTCACCACGAATGGACAGGGGCACCGGGGAGCTGTTTTTT
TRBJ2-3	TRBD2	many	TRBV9	CASSDGLAGVYTDTQYF	TGTGCCAGCAGCGACGGATTAGCGGGGGTCTACACAGATACGCAGTATTTT
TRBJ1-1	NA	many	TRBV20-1	CSASLSLNTEAFF	TGCAGTGCTAGTCTCAGTTTGAACACTGAAGCTTTCTTT
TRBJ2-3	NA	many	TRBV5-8	CASSLDLGSTDTQYF	TGTGCCAGCAGTCTCGACCTGGGTAGCACAGATACGCAGTATTTT
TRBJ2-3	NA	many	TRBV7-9	CASSSKDTQYF	TGTGCCAGCAGCTCTAAGGATACGCAGTATTTT
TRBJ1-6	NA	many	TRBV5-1	CASSLTPEESPLHF	TGCGCCAGCAGCTTGACCCCAGAGGAATCACCCCTCCACTTT
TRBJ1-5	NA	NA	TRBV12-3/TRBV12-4	CASSLSLSGRSNQPQHF	TGTGCCAGCAGTTTGAGTTTGAGCGGTCGGAGCAATCAGCCCCAGCATTTT
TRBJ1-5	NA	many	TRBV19	CASSIKGDSNQPQHF	TGTGCCAGTAGTATAAAAGGAGACTCCAATCAGCCCCAGCATTTT